Below are 19 T cell receptor beta chains sequenced from a single sample in a study of Ad26.COV2.S vaccination and SARS-CoV-2 variants. Described treatment: about 20 received Ad26.COV2.S at low or high dose, single or two shots; about 5 received placebo; per-sample allocation not given. The study sampled participants on day 63 after the first vaccine or placebo injection. The protocol was immunoSEQ multiplex PCR, while the TCRdb copy is restricted to in-frame clones and leaves out a portion. Among some 390,000 clones listed, about 88% were seen once. The material was peripheral blood, obtained in a trial of Ad26.COV2.S vaccine versus placebo. The receptor set was obtained from a person between 18 and 60 years old who received the Ad26.COV2.S COVID-19 vaccine or a placebo.

The V gene is TRBV28, the J gene TRBJ1-4; D call uncertain. CDR1 is MDHEN, CDR2 SYDVKM, per germline. The V and J ends lost 7 bases and 7 bases respectively, with 7 bases between them. The CDR3 length is 11 residues. The CDR3 loop is CASKGREKLFF. In nucleotides, the CDR3 is TGTGCCAGCAAAGGGCGTGAAAAACTGTTTTTT.

The chain has TRBV7-3 and TRBJ2-1; D gene uncertain. Germline V CDR1 and CDR2: SGHTA, FQGTGA. The CDR3 has 14 residues. Trimming took 2 bases from V and 6 from J, leaving 11 bases between them. This CDR3 is CASSLSGNPNEQFF. CDR3 DNA sequence: TGTGCCAGCAGCTTATCGGGCAATCCCAATGAGCAGTTCTTC. Filled out from reference TRBV7-3 and TRBJ2-1, the complete variable domain reads GAGVSQTPSNKVTEKGKYVELRCDPISGHTALYWYRQSLGQGPEFLIYFQGTGAADDSGLPNDRFFAVRPEGSVSTLKIQRTERGDSAVYLCASSLSGNPNEQFFGPGTRLTVL.

This chain uses TRBV5-4 with TRBJ2-7, with D possibly being TRBD1 or TRBD2 (5 bases each). With 4 bases removed from V and 3 bases from J, the gap between germline ends came to 20 bases. The CDR3 totals 16 residues. The germline CDR1 and CDR2 sequences are SGHNT and YYREEE (reference sequence). The chain's CDR3 is CASSKGPADSSYEQYF. The CDR3 coding sequence is TGTGCCAGCAGCAAGGGACCAGCGGACTCGAGCTACGAGCAGTACTTC.

J is TRBJ2-7 and V is TRBV12-5, with D unclear. Trimming took off 2 bases at V and 2 bases at J, with 10 bases between the two ends. Germline CDR1 and CDR2: LGHNT and FRNRAP. This CDR3 contains 14 residues. The CDR3 DNA reads TGTGCTAGTGGTTTGTTGAGGCCCACCTACGAGCAGTACTTC. Translated: CASGLLRPTYEQYF.

V and J are TRBV24-1 and TRBJ1-2; D unresolved. This CDR3 spans 14 amino acids. Germline CDR1 and CDR2: KGHDR and SFDVKD. Trimming took 3 bases from V and 4 from J, leaving 11 bases between them. This chain's CDR3 is CATSDEAGIYGYTF. The CDR3 DNA reads as TGTGCCACCAGTGATGAGGCAGGCATCTATGGCTACACCTTC.

V usage is TRBV5-1 and J usage is TRBJ2-7; 10 positions agree with TRBD1. Germline V gives CDR1 SGHRS, CDR2 YFSETQ. The CDR3 extends over 17 amino acids. The J segment lost 2 bases and the V segment lost 7 bases, leaving 15 bases of the junction unmatched. CDR3 sequence (DNA): TGCGCCAGCGGCGACCCGAGACAGGGGGCAGAAACCTACGAGCAGTACTTC. Protein product: CASGDPRQGAETYEQYF. Full variable domain (rest looked up from reference TRBV5-1 and TRBJ2-7): KAGVTQTPRYLIKTRGQQVTLSCSPISGHRSVSWYQQTPGQGLQFLFEYFSETQRNKGNFPGRFSGRQFSNSRSEMNVSTLELGDSALYLCASGDPRQGAETYEQYFGPGTRLTVT.

The gene calls are TRBV7-3 and TRBJ2-1; D gene uncertain. V shed 0 bases and J shed 9 bases, with 15 bases lying between them. CDR1 is SGHTA, CDR2 FQGTGA, per germline. The CDR3 loop spans 15 amino acids. DNA of the CDR3: TGTGCCAGCAGCTTAACTGGGGTTAGGAGTAGTGAGCAGTTCTTC. Protein sequence: CASSLTGVRSSEQFF.

The genes are TRBV28 and TRBJ1-6, with D possibly being TRBD1 (5 bases). Trimming removed 1 base at V and 0 bases at J, with 16 bases between. CDR3 size: 19 residues. CDR1 is MDHEN and CDR2 is SYDVKM in the germline V gene. The CDR3 coding sequence is TGTGCCAGCAGTTTATTTCTCAGGCCAGGGAGCTCCTATAATTCACCCCTCCACTTT. This translates into CASSLFLRPGSSYNSPLHF. Full variable domain (missing parts from reference TRBV28 and TRBJ1-6): DVKVTQSSRYLVKRTGEKVFLECVQDMDHENMFWYRQDPGLGLRLIYFSYDVKMKEKGDIPEGYSVSREKKERFSLILESASTNQTSMYLCASSLFLRPGSSYNSPLHFGNGTRLTVT.

V usage is TRBV4-2 and J usage is TRBJ1-4; D not certain. This CDR3 region has 16 residues. The V gene lost 0 bases and the J gene lost 3 bases, with 11 bases spanning the gap. Germline assignment: CDR1 LGHNA and CDR2 YNFKEQ. The CDR3: CASSQEVSTPNEKLFF. CDR3 DNA: TGTGCCAGCAGCCAAGAGGTGTCAACCCCTAATGAAAAACTGTTTTTT.

This chain connects TRBV27 to TRBJ2-1; D is perhaps TRBD2 (6 bases). V was shortened by 5 bases and J by 9 bases, with 11 bases between the two germline ends. The CDR3 loop spans 12 amino acids. Looked up from germline, CDR1 is MNHEY and CDR2 is SMNVEV (reference sequence). CDR3 protein: CASSTSISEQFF. The CDR3, as DNA: TGTGCCAGCAGTACTAGCATTTCTGAGCAGTTCTTC.

The chain has TRBV2 and TRBJ2-7, with TRBD1 matching over 8 bases. V shed 5 bases, J shed 5 bases, and the junction held 8 bases outside the gene matches. CDR1 is SNHLY, CDR2 FYNNEI, per germline. CDR3 length equals 14 residues. The CDR3 coding sequence is TGTGCCAGCAGTTGGACAGGGCGTCCGGACGAGCAGTACTTC. It is translated as CASSWTGRPDEQYF. The variable domain in full, completed from reference TRBV2 and TRBJ2-7, reads EPEVTQTPSHQVTQMGQEVILRCVPISNHLYFYWYRQILGQKVEFLVSFYNNEISEKSEIFDDQFSVERPDGSNFTLKIRSTKLEDSAMYFCASSWTGRPDEQYFGPGTRLTVT.

The chain has TRBV28 and TRBJ1-1; the D is unclear. V shed 6 bases and J shed 0 bases, with 14 bases lying between them. The CDR3 is 15 amino acids. The germline V gene encodes CDR1 MDHEN and CDR2 SYDVKM. The CDR3 sequence: CASSSLGIMNTEAFF. The CDR3 DNA reads as TGTGCCAGCAGCTCCCTCGGAATCATGAACACTGAAGCTTTCTTT.

Only one count was recorded for this clone. The chain combines TRBV7-8 with TRBJ1-1, with TRBD1 matching over 10 bases. This CDR3 contains 14 residues. J lost 4 bases, V lost 5 bases, and 4 bases had no gene match. The germline V gene has CDR1 SGHVS and CDR2 FQNEAQ. CDR3 nucleotides: TGTGCCAGCAGCCCAAGGGACAGGGGCACTGAAGCTTTCTTT. It yields the protein CASSPRDRGTEAFF.

V and J are TRBV6-2 or TRBV6-3 and TRBJ2-7, with TRBD1 identical over 8 bases. This CDR3 has 17 amino acids. With V trimmed by 0 bases and J by 3 bases, 10 bases remained unmatched. Germline V gene sequence: CDR1 MNHEY, CDR2 SVGEGT. DNA of the CDR3: TGTGCCAGCAGTTACTCAATACAGACAGGGGATATCTACGAGCAGTACTTC. It is translated as CASSYSIQTGDIYEQYF.

As regards this clone: Other nucleotide sequences in the sample specify the same CDR3. The chain is built from TRBV7-8 and TRBJ2-7; a weak D match, TRBD2 (6 bases). The length of the CDR3 is 14 residues. V lost 0 bases and J lost 0, with 6 bases in between. Germline V gene lookup returns CDR1 SGHVS and CDR2 FQNEAQ. In nucleotides, the CDR3 is TGTGCCAGCAGCTTAGCGGGGGGCTCCTACGAGCAGTACTTC. It encodes CASSLAGGSYEQYF.

The rearrangement links TRBV2 to TRBJ2-7; 9 nucleotides align to TRBD1. The germline V gene has CDR1 SNHLY and CDR2 FYNNEI. Trimming took 4 bases from V and 3 from J; bases not matched to a gene: 4. The CDR3 has 14 residues. CDR3 bases: TGTGCCAGCAGTGTCCGACAGGGGGACTACGAGCAGTACTTC. Translating gives CASSVRQGDYEQYF.

As DNA, the CDR3 is TGTGCCAGCAGCTTTTACAGGGTCGGGGAGCAGTACTTC. This sequence encodes CASSFYRVGEQYF. This chain connects TRBV7-6 to TRBJ2-7, with a possible D match to TRBD1 (6 bases). Trimming pared 3 bases from V and 7 bases from J, leaving 13 bases between. CDR1 SGHVS and CDR2 FNYEAQ come from the germline V gene. This CDR3 region has 13 residues.

Here the CDR3 DNA reads TGTGCCAGCAGGATGAACAGGGGGCTGCGCTATGGCTACACCTTC. Protein: CASRMNRGLRYGYTF. The chain combines TRBV28 with TRBJ1-2; 9 nucleotides line up with TRBD1. Unmatched junction bases numbered 9, after V lost 6 bases and J lost 4 bases. The CDR3 is made up of 15 amino acids. Germline loops: CDR1 MDHEN, CDR2 SYDVKM.

This clone was seen a few times. The V gene is TRBV28, the J gene TRBJ1-5; TRBD1 is a possible D gene (5 bases). The CDR3 extends over 13 amino acids. The V end lost 3 bases, the J end lost 7 bases, and 10 bases lay between the germline ends. Germline V gene lookup returns CDR1 MDHEN and CDR2 SYDVKM. CDR3 sequence (DNA): TGTGCCAGCAGTTTGAGGGGATGGCAGCCCCAGCATTTT. It is translated as CASSLRGWQPQHF.